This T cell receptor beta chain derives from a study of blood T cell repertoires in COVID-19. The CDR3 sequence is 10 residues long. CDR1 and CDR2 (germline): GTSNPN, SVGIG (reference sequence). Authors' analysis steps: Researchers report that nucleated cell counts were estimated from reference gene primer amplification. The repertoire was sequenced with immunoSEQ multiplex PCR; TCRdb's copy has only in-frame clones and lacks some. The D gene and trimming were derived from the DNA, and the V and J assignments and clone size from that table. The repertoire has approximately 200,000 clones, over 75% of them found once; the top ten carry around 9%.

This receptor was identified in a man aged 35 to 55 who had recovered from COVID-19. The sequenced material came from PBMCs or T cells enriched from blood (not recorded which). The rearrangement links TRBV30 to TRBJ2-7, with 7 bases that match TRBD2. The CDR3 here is CAGGLREQYF. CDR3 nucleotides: TGTGCGGGAGGGCTTCGCGAGCAGTACTTC.